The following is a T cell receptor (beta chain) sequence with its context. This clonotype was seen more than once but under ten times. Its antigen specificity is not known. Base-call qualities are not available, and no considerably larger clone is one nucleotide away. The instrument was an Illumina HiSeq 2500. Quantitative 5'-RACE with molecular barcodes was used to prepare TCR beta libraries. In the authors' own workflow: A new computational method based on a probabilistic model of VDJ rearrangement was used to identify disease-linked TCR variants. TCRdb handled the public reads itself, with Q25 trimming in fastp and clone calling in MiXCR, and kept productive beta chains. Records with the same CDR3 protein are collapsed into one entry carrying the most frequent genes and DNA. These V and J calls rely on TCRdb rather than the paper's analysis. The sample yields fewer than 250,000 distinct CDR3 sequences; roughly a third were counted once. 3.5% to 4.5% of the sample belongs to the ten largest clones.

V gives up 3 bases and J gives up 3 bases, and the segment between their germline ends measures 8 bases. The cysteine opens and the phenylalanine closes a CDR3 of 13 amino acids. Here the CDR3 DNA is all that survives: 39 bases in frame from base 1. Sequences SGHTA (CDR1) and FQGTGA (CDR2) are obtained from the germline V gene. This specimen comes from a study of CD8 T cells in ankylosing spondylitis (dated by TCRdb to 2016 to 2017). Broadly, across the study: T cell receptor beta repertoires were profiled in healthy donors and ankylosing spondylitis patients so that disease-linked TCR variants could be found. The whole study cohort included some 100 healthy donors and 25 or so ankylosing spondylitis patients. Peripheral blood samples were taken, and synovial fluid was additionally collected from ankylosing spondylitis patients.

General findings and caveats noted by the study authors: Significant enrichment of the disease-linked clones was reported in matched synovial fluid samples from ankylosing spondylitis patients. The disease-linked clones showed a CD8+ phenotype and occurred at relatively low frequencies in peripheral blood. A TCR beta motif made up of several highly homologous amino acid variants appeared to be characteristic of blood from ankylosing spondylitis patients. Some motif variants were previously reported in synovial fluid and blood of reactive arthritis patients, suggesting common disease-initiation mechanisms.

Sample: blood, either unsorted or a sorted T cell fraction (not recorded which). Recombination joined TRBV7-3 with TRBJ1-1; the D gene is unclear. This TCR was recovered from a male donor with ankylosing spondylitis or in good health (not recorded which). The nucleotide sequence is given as TGTGCCAGCAGCTTCTCGTCTGACACTGAAGCTTTCTTT. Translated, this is CASSFSSDTEAFF.